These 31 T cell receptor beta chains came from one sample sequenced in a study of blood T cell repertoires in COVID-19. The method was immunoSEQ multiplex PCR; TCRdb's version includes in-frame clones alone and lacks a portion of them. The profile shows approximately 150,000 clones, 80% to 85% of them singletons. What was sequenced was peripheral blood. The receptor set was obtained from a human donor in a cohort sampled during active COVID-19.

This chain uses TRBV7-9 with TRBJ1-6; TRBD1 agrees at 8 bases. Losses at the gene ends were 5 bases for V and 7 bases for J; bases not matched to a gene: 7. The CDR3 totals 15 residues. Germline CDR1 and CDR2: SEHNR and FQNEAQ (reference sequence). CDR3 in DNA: TGTGCCAGCAGCGCCAACAGGGGGGGGAATTCACCCCTCCACTTT. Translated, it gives CASSANRGGNSPLHF.

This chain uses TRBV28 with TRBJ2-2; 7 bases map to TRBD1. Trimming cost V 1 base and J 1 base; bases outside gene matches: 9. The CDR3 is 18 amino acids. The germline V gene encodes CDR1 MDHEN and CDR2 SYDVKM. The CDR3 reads CASSLSGWGQQNTGELFF. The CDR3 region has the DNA TGTGCCAGCAGTTTATCCGGTTGGGGACAGCAGAACACCGGGGAGCTGTTTTTT.

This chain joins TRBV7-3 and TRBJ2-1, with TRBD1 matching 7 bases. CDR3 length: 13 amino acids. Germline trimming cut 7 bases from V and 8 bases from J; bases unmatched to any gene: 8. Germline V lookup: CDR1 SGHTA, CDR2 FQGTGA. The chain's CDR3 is CASTRQGSDEQFF. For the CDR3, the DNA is TGTGCCAGCACACGACAGGGCTCCGATGAGCAGTTCTTC.

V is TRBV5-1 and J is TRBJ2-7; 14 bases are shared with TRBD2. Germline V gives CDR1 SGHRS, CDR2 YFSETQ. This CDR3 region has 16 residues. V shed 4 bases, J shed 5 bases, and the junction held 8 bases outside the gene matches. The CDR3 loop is CASSPTSGRAEDEQYF. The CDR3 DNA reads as TGCGCCAGCAGCCCGACTAGCGGGAGGGCCGAAGACGAGCAGTACTTC. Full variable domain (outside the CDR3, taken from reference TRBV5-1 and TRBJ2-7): KAGVTQTPRYLIKTRGQQVTLSCSPISGHRSVSWYQQTPGQGLQFLFEYFSETQRNKGNFPGRFSGRQFSNSRSEMNVSTLELGDSALYLCASSPTSGRAEDEQYFGPGTRLTVT.

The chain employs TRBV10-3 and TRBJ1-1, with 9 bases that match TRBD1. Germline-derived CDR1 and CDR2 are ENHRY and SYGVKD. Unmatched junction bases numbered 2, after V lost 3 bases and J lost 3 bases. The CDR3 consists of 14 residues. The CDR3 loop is CAISDGQGHTEAFF. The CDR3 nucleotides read TGTGCCATCAGTGATGGACAGGGGCACACTGAAGCTTTCTTT.

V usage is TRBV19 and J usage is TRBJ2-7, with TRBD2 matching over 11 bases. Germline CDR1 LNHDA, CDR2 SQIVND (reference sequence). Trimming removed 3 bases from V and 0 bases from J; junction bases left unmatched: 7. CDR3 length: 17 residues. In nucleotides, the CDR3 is TGTGCCAGTAGTATTGTGCTAGCGGGAGGATCCTCCTACGAGCAGTACTTC. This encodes CASSIVLAGGSSYEQYF.

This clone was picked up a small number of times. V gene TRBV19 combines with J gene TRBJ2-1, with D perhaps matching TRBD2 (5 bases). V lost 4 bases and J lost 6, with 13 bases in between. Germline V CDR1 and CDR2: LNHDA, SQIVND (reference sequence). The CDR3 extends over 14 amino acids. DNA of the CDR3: TGTGCCAGTAGTACAACGCTAGCCCCCAATGAGCAGTTCTTC. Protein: CASSTTLAPNEQFF. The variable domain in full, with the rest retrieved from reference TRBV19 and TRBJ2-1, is DGGITQSPKYLFRKEGQNVTLSCEQNLNHDAMYWYRQDPGQGLRLIYYSQIVNDFQKGDIAEGYSVSREKKESFPLTVTSAQKNPTAFYLCASSTTLAPNEQFFGPGTRLTVL.

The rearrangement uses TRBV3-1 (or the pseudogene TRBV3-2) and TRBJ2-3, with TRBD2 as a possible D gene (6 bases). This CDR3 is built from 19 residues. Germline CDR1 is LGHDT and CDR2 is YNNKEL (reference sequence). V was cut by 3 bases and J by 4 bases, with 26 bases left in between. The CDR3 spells CASSHTSGRPPSGADTQYF. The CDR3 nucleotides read TGTGCCAGCAGCCATACGAGTGGGAGGCCCCCCTCGGGAGCAGATACGCAGTATTTT.

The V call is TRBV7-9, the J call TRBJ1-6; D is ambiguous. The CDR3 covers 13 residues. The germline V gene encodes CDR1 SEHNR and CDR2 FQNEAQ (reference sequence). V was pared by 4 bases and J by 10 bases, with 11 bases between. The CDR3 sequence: CASSSEGFSPLHF. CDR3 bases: TGTGCCAGCAGCTCGGAGGGTTTCTCACCCCTCCACTTT.

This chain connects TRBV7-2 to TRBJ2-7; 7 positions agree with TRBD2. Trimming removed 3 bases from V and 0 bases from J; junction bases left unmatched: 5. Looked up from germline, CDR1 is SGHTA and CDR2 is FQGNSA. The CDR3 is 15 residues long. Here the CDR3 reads CASSFTLASSYEQYF. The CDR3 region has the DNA TGTGCCAGCAGCTTCACACTAGCGAGCTCCTACGAGCAGTACTTC.

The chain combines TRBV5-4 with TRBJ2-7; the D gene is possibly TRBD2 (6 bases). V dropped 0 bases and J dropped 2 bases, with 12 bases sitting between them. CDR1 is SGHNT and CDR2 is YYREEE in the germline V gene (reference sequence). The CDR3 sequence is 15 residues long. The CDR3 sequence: CASSLGDSRTYEQYF. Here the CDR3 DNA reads TGTGCCAGCAGCTTGGGGGACTCTCGAACCTACGAGCAGTACTTC.

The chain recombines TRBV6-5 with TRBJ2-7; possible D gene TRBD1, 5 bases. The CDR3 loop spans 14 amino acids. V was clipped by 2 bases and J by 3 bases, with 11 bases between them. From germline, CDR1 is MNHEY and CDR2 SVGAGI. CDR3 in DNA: TGTGCCAGCAGTTACCAGGGCAGAAACTACGAGCAGTACTTC. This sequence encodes CASSYQGRNYEQYF.

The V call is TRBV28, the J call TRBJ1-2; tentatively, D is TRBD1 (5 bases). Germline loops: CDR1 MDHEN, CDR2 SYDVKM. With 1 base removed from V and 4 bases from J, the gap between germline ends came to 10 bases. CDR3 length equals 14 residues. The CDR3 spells CASSLSGFLYGYTF. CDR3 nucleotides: TGTGCCAGCAGTTTATCAGGGTTCCTCTATGGCTACACCTTC.

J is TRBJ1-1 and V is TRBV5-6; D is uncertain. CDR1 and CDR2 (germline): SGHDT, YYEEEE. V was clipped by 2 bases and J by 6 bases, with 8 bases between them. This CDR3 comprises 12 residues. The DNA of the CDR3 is TGTGCCAGCAGCTTCTCGCGGGCTGAAGCTTTCTTT. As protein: CASSFSRAEAFF.

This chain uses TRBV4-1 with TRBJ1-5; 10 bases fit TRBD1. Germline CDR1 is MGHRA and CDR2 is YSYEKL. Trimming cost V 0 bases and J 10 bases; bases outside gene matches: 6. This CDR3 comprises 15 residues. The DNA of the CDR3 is TGCGCCAGCAGCCAAGAGGGACAGGGGATCCAACCCCAGCATTTT. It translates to CASSQEGQGIQPQHF.

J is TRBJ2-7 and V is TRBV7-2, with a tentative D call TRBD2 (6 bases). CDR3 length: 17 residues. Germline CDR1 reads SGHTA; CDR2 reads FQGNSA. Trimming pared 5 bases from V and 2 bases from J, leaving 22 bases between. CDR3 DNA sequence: TGTGCCAGCAGCCCCGGGTGGGACTTTGAAGCGCCCTACGAGCAGTACTTC. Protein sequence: CASSPGWDFEAPYEQYF.

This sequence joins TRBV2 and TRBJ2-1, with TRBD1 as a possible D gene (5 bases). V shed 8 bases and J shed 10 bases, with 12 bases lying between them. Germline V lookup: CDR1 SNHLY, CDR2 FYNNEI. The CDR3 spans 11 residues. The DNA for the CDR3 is TGTGCCAGCCGCAGGGTAGAGGAGCAGTTCTTC. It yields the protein CASRRVEEQFF.

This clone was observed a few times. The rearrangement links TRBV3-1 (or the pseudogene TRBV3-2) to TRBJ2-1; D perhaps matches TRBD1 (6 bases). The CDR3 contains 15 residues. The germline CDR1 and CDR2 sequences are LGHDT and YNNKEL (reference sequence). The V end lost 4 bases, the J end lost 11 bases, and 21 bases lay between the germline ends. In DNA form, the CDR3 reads TGTGCCAGCAGCCGATACGGACAGAGCGGACCTAAGCAGTTCTTC. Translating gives CASSRYGQSGPKQFF.

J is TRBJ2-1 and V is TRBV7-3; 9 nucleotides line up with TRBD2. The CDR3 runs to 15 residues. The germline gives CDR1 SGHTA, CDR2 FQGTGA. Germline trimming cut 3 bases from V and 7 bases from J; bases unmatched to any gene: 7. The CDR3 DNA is TGTGCCAGCAGCTTCGGGGCTAGCGGGACTAATGAGCAGTTCTTC. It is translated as CASSFGASGTNEQFF.

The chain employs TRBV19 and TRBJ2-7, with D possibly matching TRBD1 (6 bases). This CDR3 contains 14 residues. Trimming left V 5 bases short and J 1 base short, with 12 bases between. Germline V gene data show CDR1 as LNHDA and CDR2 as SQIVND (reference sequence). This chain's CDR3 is CASSGQRGSYEQYF. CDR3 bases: TGTGCCAGTAGTGGACAGCGAGGGTCCTACGAGCAGTACTTC.

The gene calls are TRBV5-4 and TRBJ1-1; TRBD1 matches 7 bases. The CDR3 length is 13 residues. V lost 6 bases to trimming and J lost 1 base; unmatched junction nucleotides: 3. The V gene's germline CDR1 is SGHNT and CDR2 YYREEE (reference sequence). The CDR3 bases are TGTGCCAGCACACAGGGGACGAACACTGAAGCTTTCTTT. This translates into CASTQGTNTEAFF.

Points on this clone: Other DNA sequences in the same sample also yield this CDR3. The CDR3: CASSVGLAGGETQYF. CDR3 DNA sequence: TGTGCCAGCAGCGTTGGACTAGCGGGAGGAGAGACCCAGTACTTC. The chain has TRBV9 and TRBJ2-5; TRBD2 matches at 14 bases. Unmatched junction bases numbered 1, after V lost 2 bases and J lost 4 bases. Germline V gives CDR1 SGDLS, CDR2 YYNGEE. CDR3 length equals 15 residues.

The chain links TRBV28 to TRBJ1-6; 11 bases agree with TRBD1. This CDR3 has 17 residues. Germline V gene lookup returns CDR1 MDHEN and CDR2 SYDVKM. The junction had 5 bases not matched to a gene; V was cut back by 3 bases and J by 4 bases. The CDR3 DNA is TGTGCCAGCAGTTTGGTTGGACAGGGGGCTTATAATTCACCCCTCCACTTT. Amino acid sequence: CASSLVGQGAYNSPLHF.

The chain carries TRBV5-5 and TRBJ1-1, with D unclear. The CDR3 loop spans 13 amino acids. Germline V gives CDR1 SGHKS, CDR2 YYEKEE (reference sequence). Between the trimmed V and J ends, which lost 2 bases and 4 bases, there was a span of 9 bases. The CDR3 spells CASSFDGATEAFF. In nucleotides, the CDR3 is TGTGCCAGCAGCTTTGATGGAGCCACTGAAGCTTTCTTT.

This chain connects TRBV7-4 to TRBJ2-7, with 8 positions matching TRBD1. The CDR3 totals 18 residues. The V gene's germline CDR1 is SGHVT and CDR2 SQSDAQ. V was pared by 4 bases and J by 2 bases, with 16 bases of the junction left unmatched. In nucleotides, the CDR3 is TGTGCCAGCAGCTCGGGGGTCCTAGGGACAGGAATTACCTACGAGCAGTACTTC. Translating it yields CASSSGVLGTGITYEQYF.

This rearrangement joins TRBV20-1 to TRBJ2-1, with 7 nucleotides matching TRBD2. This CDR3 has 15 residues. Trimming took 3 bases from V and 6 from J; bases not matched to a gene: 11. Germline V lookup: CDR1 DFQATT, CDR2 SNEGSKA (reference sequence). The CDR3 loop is CSASRGRETFNEQFF. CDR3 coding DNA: TGCAGTGCTAGTCGCGGGAGAGAGACGTTCAATGAGCAGTTCTTC.

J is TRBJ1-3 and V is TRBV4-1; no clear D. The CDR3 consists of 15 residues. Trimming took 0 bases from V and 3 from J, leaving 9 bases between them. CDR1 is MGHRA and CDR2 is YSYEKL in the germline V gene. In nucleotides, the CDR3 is TGCGCCAGCAGCCAAGATCGGGCGGGTGGAAACACCATATATTTT. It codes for CASSQDRAGGNTIYF.

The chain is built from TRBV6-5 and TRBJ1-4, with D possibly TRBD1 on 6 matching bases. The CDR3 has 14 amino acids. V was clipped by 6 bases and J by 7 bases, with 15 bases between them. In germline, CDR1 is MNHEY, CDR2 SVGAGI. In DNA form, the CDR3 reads TGTGCCAGCAGAGGTGCGCGGGGGCGTGAAAAACTGTTTTTT. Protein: CASRGARGREKLFF.

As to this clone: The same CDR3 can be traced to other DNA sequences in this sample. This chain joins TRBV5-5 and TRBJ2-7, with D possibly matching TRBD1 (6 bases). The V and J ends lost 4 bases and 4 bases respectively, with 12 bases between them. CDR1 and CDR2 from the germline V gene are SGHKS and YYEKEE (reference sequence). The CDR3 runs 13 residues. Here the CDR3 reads CASSSIGGYEQYF. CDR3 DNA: TGTGCCAGCAGCAGCATAGGGGGTTACGAGCAGTACTTC.

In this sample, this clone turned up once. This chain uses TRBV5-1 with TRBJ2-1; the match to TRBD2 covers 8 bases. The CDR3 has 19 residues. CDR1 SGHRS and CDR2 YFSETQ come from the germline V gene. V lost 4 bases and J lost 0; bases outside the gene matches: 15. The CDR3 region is CASSNRLSGVLSSYNEQFF. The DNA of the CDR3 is TGCGCCAGCAGCAACCGACTTAGCGGGGTACTTTCCTCCTACAATGAGCAGTTCTTC.

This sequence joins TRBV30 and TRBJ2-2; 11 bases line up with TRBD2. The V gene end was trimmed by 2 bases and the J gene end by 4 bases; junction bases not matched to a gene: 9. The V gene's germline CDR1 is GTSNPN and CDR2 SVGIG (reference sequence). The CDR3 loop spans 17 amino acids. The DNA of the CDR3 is TGTGCCTGGAGTAGGGGACTAGCGGTCCGAGGCACCGGGGAGCTGTTTTTT. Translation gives CAWSRGLAVRGTGELFF.